The next 26 T cell receptor beta chains were all read from a single sample in a study of HIV-infected patients and healthy controls. Alpha and beta constant-region primers primed reverse transcription of about 500 ng RNA. Alpha and beta chain libraries were made separately by chain-specific third strand synthesis with multiplexing indices. MiXCR was run by TCRdb on the 5' RACE reads, yielding one entry per CDR3 protein. The table lists about 9,000 distinct CDR3 sequences, 8% to 9.5% of them singletons. Roughly three months, about 14 weeks, into antiretroviral therapy, follow-up blood was collected. All unsorted peripheral T cells were captured because whole blood was used without fractionation. The specimen was blood, collected during antiretroviral therapy. Every receptor here comes from an adult with HIV infection.

This clonotype is categorized as medium-sized (0.01 to 0.1%). This chain uses TRBV28 with TRBJ1-5; D is perhaps TRBD1 (6 bases). Germline CDR1 and CDR2: MDHEN and SYDVKM. CDR3 length: 17 amino acids. Trimming took 6 bases from V and 0 from J, leaving 18 bases between them. This CDR3 is CASSSTEGGGSNQPQHF. The CDR3 nucleotides read TGTGCCAGCAGCTCGACAGAGGGGGGGGGTAGCAATCAGCCCCAGCATTTT.

This clonotype has at least ten counts. This chain links TRBV7-2 with TRBJ2-1; 8 nucleotides align to TRBD2. Per the germline V gene, CDR1 is SGHTA and CDR2 is FQGNSA. J gave up 11 bases and V 7 bases, and 10 bases lay outside the gene matches. The CDR3 has 13 residues. CDR3 nucleotide sequence: TGTGCCAGCACCCTTGGTAGCGGGAAAAAGCAGTTCTTC. Its translation: CASTLGSGKKQFF.

This clonotype has more than one count but fewer than ten. The CDR3 DNA is TGTGCCAGCAGTCAGGACATCCGCCTTGGCTACACCTTC. Encoded protein: CASSQDIRLGYTF. This chain connects TRBV5-8 to TRBJ1-2; D may be TRBD1 (5 bases). V was cut by 5 bases and J by 7 bases, with 15 bases left in between. CDR1 SGHTS and CDR2 YDEGEE come from the germline V gene. This CDR3 has 13 amino acids.

Judged by abundance, this clonotype is medium-sized. CDR3 in DNA: TGTGCCAGCAGCTTAGCCCCACAGAACTATGGCTACACCTTC. The encoded protein is CASSLAPQNYGYTF. The chain couples TRBV13 to TRBJ1-2; no definite D call. V was pared by 1 base and J by 2 bases, with 8 bases between. Germline values: CDR1 PRHDT, CDR2 FYEKMQ (reference sequence). This CDR3 spans 14 amino acids.

This clonotype counts as medium-sized. The chain combines TRBV3-1 with TRBJ2-1, with D unresolved. V gave up 4 bases and J gave up 5 bases, with 15 bases separating them. The germline V gene has CDR1 LGHDT and CDR2 YNNKEL (reference sequence). The CDR3 runs to 15 residues. The CDR3 DNA follows: TGTGCCAGCAGCCCGATCGGTGGTAGCCACAATGAGCAGTTCTTC. It encodes CASSPIGGSHNEQFF.

Ten or more counts support this clonotype. The rearrangement links TRBV30 to TRBJ2-2; TRBD2 matches at 8 bases. V lost 1 base to trimming and J lost 1 base; unmatched junction nucleotides: 5. This CDR3 is 16 amino acids long. Germline-derived CDR1 and CDR2 are GTSNPN and SVGIG (reference sequence). DNA of the CDR3: TGTGCCTGGAGTGGGGTAGCGGGAATGAACACCGGGGAGCTGTTTTTT. Its translation: CAWSGVAGMNTGELFF.

The chain uses TRBV11-2 and TRBJ2-7, with D perhaps TRBD2 (5 bases). Germline V gives CDR1 SGHAT, CDR2 FQNNGV. The CDR3 runs 15 residues. The ends were cut back, 5 bases at V and 2 bases at J, with 16 bases in the middle. CDR3 nucleotides: TGTGCCAGCAGCCCTAGGGAGCGCTTTCCCTACGAGCAGTACTTC. Its translation is CASSPRERFPYEQYF. Drawing the rest from reference TRBV11-2 and TRBJ2-7, the complete variable domain is EAGVAQSPRYKIIEKRQSVAFWCNPISGHATLYWYQQILGQGPKLLIQFQNNGVVDDSQLPKDRFSAERLKGVDSTLKIQPAKLEDSAVYLCASSPRERFPYEQYFGPGTRLTVT.

V and J are TRBV11-2 and TRBJ2-3; TRBD2 is a possible D gene (5 bases). This CDR3 is built from 16 residues. V lost 8 bases, J lost 0 bases, and 18 bases lay in between. Per the germline V gene, CDR1 is SGHAT and CDR2 is FQNNGV. DNA for the CDR3: TGTGCCAGCGCTTGGTCTAGCACTCCTAGCACAGATACGCAGTATTTT. Amino acids: CASAWSSTPSTDTQYF.

This clonotype is judged medium-sized (0.01 to 0.1%). This chain connects TRBV29-1 to TRBJ1-1; D is possibly TRBD1 (6 bases). The CDR3 sequence is 14 residues long. CDR1 and CDR2 from the germline V gene are SQVTM and ANQGSEA. Trimming removed 0 bases at V and 5 bases at J, with 13 bases between. CDR3 region: CSVEDTGGRTEAFF. In nucleotides, the CDR3 is TGCAGCGTTGAAGATACGGGGGGGCGGACTGAAGCTTTCTTT.

This clonotype was found many times. V is TRBV28 and J is TRBJ2-1; tentatively, D is TRBD1 or TRBD2 (5 bases each). V was pared by 5 bases and J by 2 bases, with 28 bases between. Germline V lookup: CDR1 MDHEN, CDR2 SYDVKM. The CDR3 totals 20 residues. Here the CDR3 DNA reads TGTGCCAGCAGTCCCATTACGGTCCGGGACGCCGGAGAGGCCTACAATGAGCAGTTCTTC. This gives the protein CASSPITVRDAGEAYNEQFF.

Judged by abundance, this clonotype is medium-sized. J is TRBJ2-7 and V is TRBV2; 8 bases align to TRBD1. CDR3 length equals 14 residues. Losses at the gene ends were 7 bases for V and 1 base for J; bases not matched to a gene: 6. Germline loops: CDR1 SNHLY, CDR2 FYNNEI. CDR3 sequence (DNA): TGTGCCAGCACTCCGGGACAGGCGTCCTACGAGCAGTACTTC. Its translation is CASTPGQASYEQYF.

Relative to its sample, this clonotype is medium-sized. The V gene is TRBV6-5, the J gene TRBJ1-1; no firm D call. The V gene lost 6 bases and the J gene lost 6 bases, with 17 bases spanning the gap. Germline V gene sequence: CDR1 MNHEY, CDR2 SVGAGI. This CDR3 has 14 amino acids. The CDR3 coding sequence is TGTGCCAGCAGCTCCGGACGTTTCTTATCTGAAGCTTTCTTT. Its protein product is CASSSGRFLSEAFF.

This clonotype was counted a few times. This chain uses TRBV7-6 with TRBJ2-7; D possibly corresponds to TRBD2 (5 bases). This CDR3 is built from 15 residues. Germline CDR1 and CDR2: SGHVS and FNYEAQ. Trimming cost V 5 bases and J 1 base, with 15 bases left between them. The CDR3 DNA is TGTGCCAGCAGCCCGACGGGGTTGGGGTCCTACGAGCAGTACTTC. The encoded protein is CASSPTGLGSYEQYF. The variable domain in full, with the rest retrieved from reference TRBV7-6 and TRBJ2-7, is GAGVSQSPRYKVTKRGQDVALRCDPISGHVSLYWYRQALGQGPEFLTYFNYEAQQDKSGLPNDRFSAERPEGSISTLTIQRTEQRDSAMYRCASSPTGLGSYEQYFGPGTRLTVT.

There are many counts of this clonotype. The chain is built from TRBV18 and TRBJ1-4; 9 bases line up with TRBD1. CDR3 length equals 17 residues. Germline loops: CDR1 KGHSH, CDR2 LQKENI. V was clipped by 1 base and J by 3 bases; unmatched bases: 6. CDR3 region: CASSPQQGAPANEKLFF. The CDR3 region has the DNA TGTGCCAGCTCACCACAACAGGGGGCGCCGGCTAATGAAAAACTGTTTTTT.

Details on this clonotype: With a much larger clone just one base away, this may be a read error. The gene calls are TRBV29-1 and TRBJ1-2; possibly TRBD1 for D (6 bases). Germline V gene sequence: CDR1 SQVTM, CDR2 ANQGSEA. The V end lost 1 base, the J end lost 7 bases, and 16 bases lay between the germline ends. The CDR3 totals 14 residues. CDR3: CSVEGSPGEFGYTF. The CDR3 DNA follows: TGCAGCGTTGAAGGCTCGCCAGGGGAGTTTGGCTACACCTTC.

This clonotype was seen many times. The rearrangement links TRBV6-2 or TRBV6-3 to TRBJ2-1; 11 bases match TRBD1. The CDR3 loop spans 15 amino acids. CDR1 and CDR2 from the germline V gene are MNHEY and SVGEGT. Trimming removed 2 bases from V and 15 bases from J; junction bases left unmatched: 12. The CDR3 is CASSYGTGGKNPTFF. DNA of the CDR3: TGTGCCAGCAGTTACGGGACAGGGGGTAAGAACCCTACGTTCTTC.

In this sample, this clonotype is medium-sized. The chain employs TRBV27 and TRBJ1-1; D remains unclear. The V end lost 6 bases, the J end lost 6 bases, and 17 bases lay between the germline ends. The CDR3 runs to 14 residues. CDR1 MNHEY and CDR2 SMNVEV come from the germline V gene (reference sequence). The CDR3 DNA is TGTGCCAGCAGCCTACCCTCCGCTAGGGCTGAAGCTTTCTTT. Its translation is CASSLPSARAEAFF.

This clonotype is termed medium-sized. V gene TRBV20-1 combines with J gene TRBJ2-3; tentatively, D is TRBD1 (5 bases). CDR3 length: 14 amino acids. Germline assignment: CDR1 DFQATT and CDR2 SNEGSKA (reference sequence). CDR3 sequence: CGARGTGRSDTQYF. The CDR3 DNA reads TGCGGAGCTAGGGGAACTGGACGCTCAGATACGCAGTATTTT.

This clonotype is termed medium-sized (0.01 to 0.1%). The V and J genes are TRBV29-1 and TRBJ2-1, with 13 bases identical to TRBD2. V dropped 7 bases and J dropped 4; count of bases not matched to a gene: 4. CDR1 and CDR2 (germline): SQVTM, ANQGSEA. The CDR3 length is 14 residues. In DNA, the CDR3 is TGCAGCGGGGGGACTAGCGGGACATACAATGAGCAGTTCTTC. Residues: CSGGTSGTYNEQFF.

The gene calls are TRBV20-1 and TRBJ2-7; D may be TRBD2 (6 bases). Germline CDR1 DFQATT, CDR2 SNEGSKA (reference sequence). V was clipped by 0 bases and J by 3 bases, with 18 bases between them. The CDR3 is 16 amino acids. The CDR3 DNA reads TGCAGTGCTAGAGATCACGGGGTTGCGGGAAGCTACGAGCAGTACTTC. This translates into CSARDHGVAGSYEQYF.

The chain couples TRBV11-1 to TRBJ2-3; 7 nucleotides align to TRBD2. V was pared by 2 bases and J by 2 bases, with 7 bases of the junction left unmatched. There are 16 residues in the CDR3. CDR1 is SGHAT and CDR2 is FQDESV in the germline V gene (reference sequence). The CDR3 DNA is TGTGCCAGCAGCTTAAATCGCGGGGGACTCACAGATACGCAGTATTTT. As protein: CASSLNRGGLTDTQYF.

This clonotype came up many times. The chain joins TRBV7-9 to TRBJ1-2; 8 bases align to TRBD1. The CDR3 spans 15 residues. After removal of 5 bases from V and 4 bases from J, the junction contained 9 bases not matched to a gene. Germline CDR1 is SEHNR and CDR2 is FQNEAQ (reference sequence). The CDR3 is CASSRGQGGPYGYTF. The CDR3, as DNA: TGTGCCAGCAGCAGAGGACAGGGTGGCCCCTATGGCTACACCTTC. The full variable domain, with the rest looked up from reference TRBV7-9 and TRBJ1-2, is DTGVSQNPRHKITKRGQNVTFRCDPISEHNRLYWYRQTLGQGPEFLTYFQNEAQLEKSRLLSDRFSAERPKGSFSTLEIQRTEQGDSAMYLCASSRGQGGPYGYTFGSGTRLTVV.

This rearrangement joins TRBV5-6 to TRBJ2-7; no clear D. Germline lookup yields CDR1 SGHDT and CDR2 YYEEEE. This CDR3 has 13 amino acids. The V and J ends lost 3 bases and 2 bases respectively, with 9 bases between them. CDR3 nucleotides: TGTGCCAGCAGCTCCGGGCCCACCTACGAGCAGTACTTC. It codes for CASSSGPTYEQYF.

Sample share makes this clonotype medium-sized. This chain links TRBV6-5 with TRBJ2-6, with D maybe TRBD1 (5 bases). Trimming left V 6 bases short and J 4 bases short, with 10 bases between. Per germline, CDR1 MNHEY and CDR2 SVGAGI. This CDR3 region has 14 residues. The CDR3 DNA sequence: TGTGCCAGCAGACTGGGGCGAGGGGCCAACGTCCTGACTTTC. It translates to CASRLGRGANVLTF.

This clonotype has a count of ten or more. This chain connects TRBV28 to TRBJ2-1, with D uncertain. Germline lookup yields CDR1 MDHEN and CDR2 SYDVKM. The CDR3 contains 16 residues. The V end lost 2 bases, the J end lost 0 bases, and 11 bases lay between the germline ends. CDR3 nucleotides: TGTGCCAGCAGTTTAACAGAAGGATTCTCCTACAATGAGCAGTTCTTC. It encodes CASSLTEGFSYNEQFF.

In this sample, this clonotype turned up once. Given a much more abundant clone one base away, this may be a read error. The chain recombines TRBV28 with TRBJ1-2; D gene uncertain. The germline V gene has CDR1 MDHEN and CDR2 SYDVKM. The CDR3 covers 14 residues. In nucleotides, the CDR3 is TGTACCAGCAGTTTATCCCAGGCTAACTATGGCTACACCTTC. Protein product: CTSSLSQANYGYTF.